Presented here are 16 T cell receptor beta chains from one specimen sequenced in a study of T cell responses to AZD1222 COVID-19 vaccine (dated by TCRdb to the early 2020s). Preparation of the library involved the immunoSEQ multiplex PCR assay. TCRdb took over this immuneACCESS table, retaining in-frame rearrangements with V and J assigned. Such tables are incomplete; in checked studies, under half of the missing clones stem from an unresolved V gene, and the remainder is unexplained. The sample table shows 100,000 to 150,000 clones, and around nine tenths are seen once. About 1.2% of the sample goes to the ten largest clones. Sample time point, as interpreted from the label and publication: baseline before first vaccination. The input for sequencing was peripheral blood, taken on day 0 of AZD1222 vaccination. These receptors were taken from an adult in good health.

The rearrangement uses TRBV19 and TRBJ1-5; unclear D gene. The CDR3 runs to 14 residues. Germline V gene sequence: CDR1 LNHDA, CDR2 SQIVND (reference sequence). V was cut by 3 bases and J by 7 bases, with 13 bases left in between. The CDR3 sequence is CASSIWGAAQPQHF. CDR3 nucleotides: TGTGCCAGTAGTATTTGGGGTGCCGCACAGCCCCAGCATTTT.

This chain joins TRBV27 and TRBJ2-7; 7 positions match TRBD2. The CDR3 runs 14 residues. V lost 6 bases and J lost 2; bases outside the gene matches: 7. Germline V CDR1 and CDR2: MNHEY, SMNVEV (reference sequence). The chain's CDR3 is CASSLVGGTYEQYF. The CDR3 nucleotides are TGTGCCAGCAGCCTGGTGGGGGGGACCTACGAGCAGTACTTC.

The chain employs TRBV20-1 and TRBJ1-2, with D tentatively TRBD1 (6 bases). Trimming pared 3 bases from V and 8 bases from J, leaving 19 bases between. CDR1 is DFQATT and CDR2 is SNEGSKA in the germline V gene (reference sequence). The CDR3 is made up of 14 amino acids. CDR3 region: CSASGAGDGRGYTF. Here the CDR3 DNA reads TGCAGTGCTAGTGGGGCAGGGGATGGGCGCGGCTACACCTTC.

The V gene is TRBV19, the J gene TRBJ2-1; 9 bases are shared with TRBD2. The germline V gene has CDR1 LNHDA and CDR2 SQIVND (reference sequence). V shed 5 bases and J 0 bases; nucleotides not matched to a gene: 5. This CDR3 is built from 16 residues. The chain's CDR3 is CASSSLAGSSYNEQFF. The CDR3 coding sequence is TGTGCCAGTAGTTCCCTAGCGGGGAGCTCCTACAATGAGCAGTTCTTC.

The chain links TRBV5-5 to TRBJ1-4, with D unclear. Germline CDR1 SGHKS, CDR2 YYEKEE (reference sequence). The CDR3 is 15 amino acids. Deletions cut 4 bases from V and 1 base from J, with 11 bases between. CDR3 sequence (DNA): TGTGCCAGCAGCGGGTGGTCTGGAACTAATGAAAAACTGTTTTTT. Translated: CASSGWSGTNEKLFF.

This chain connects TRBV21-1 to TRBJ1-2. TRBV21-1 is annotated as a pseudogene. CDR3 length equals 16 residues. Written as DNA, the CDR3 is TGTGCCAGCAGCAGAAGGGAGTCCGGACACAACTATGGCTACACCTTC. It translates to CASSRRESGHNYGYTF.

This chain connects TRBV15 to TRBJ1-4; D is uncertain. The CDR3 runs 13 residues. Looked up from germline, CDR1 is LNHNV and CDR2 is YYDKDF (reference sequence). With 1 base removed from V and 7 bases from J, the gap between germline ends came to 7 bases. DNA of the CDR3: TGTGCCACCAGCAGAGGAGGTAGTGAAAAACTGTTTTTT. Residues: CATSRGGSEKLFF. Variable domain in full (rest from reference TRBV15 and TRBJ1-4): DAMVIQNPRYQVTQFGKPVTLSCSQTLNHNVMYWYQQKSSQAPKLLFHYYDKDFNNEADTPDNFQSRRPNTSFCFLDIRSPGLGDTAMYLCATSRGGSEKLFFGSGTQLSVL.

Concerning this clone itself: The same CDR3 can be traced to other DNA sequences in this sample. The chain couples TRBV5-1 to TRBJ2-5; no firm D call. The CDR3 length is 13 residues. CDR1 and CDR2 (germline): SGHRS, YFSETQ. The ends were cut back, 0 bases at V and 5 bases at J, with 8 bases in the middle. The CDR3 reads CASSLGLGETQYF. In DNA form, the CDR3 reads TGCGCCAGCAGCTTGGGTCTAGGCGAGACCCAGTACTTC.

The rearrangement joins TRBV4-2 to TRBJ2-6; D possibly corresponds to TRBD1 (5 bases). Germline V gene lookup returns CDR1 LGHNA and CDR2 YNFKEQ. Trimming took off 0 bases at V and 4 bases at J, with 10 bases between the two ends. The CDR3 loop spans 16 amino acids. CDR3 amino acids: CASSQDQGSGANVLTF. The CDR3 DNA reads TGTGCCAGCAGCCAAGATCAGGGCTCCGGGGCCAACGTCCTGACTTTC.

This chain uses TRBV29-1 with TRBJ1-1; D unclear. This CDR3 has 13 amino acids. Trimming took off 4 bases at V and 1 base at J, with 10 bases between the two ends. Germline assignment: CDR1 SQVTM and CDR2 ANQGSEA. CDR3 sequence: CSVVGRANTEAFF. The CDR3 bases are TGCAGCGTTGTTGGGAGGGCGAACACTGAAGCTTTCTTT. The entire variable domain, with the rest obtained from reference TRBV29-1 and TRBJ1-1, is as follows: SAVISQKPSRDICQRGTSLTIQCQVDSQVTMMFWYRQQPGQSLTLIATANQGSEATYESGFVIDKFPISRPNLTFSTLTVSNMSPEDSSIYLCSVVGRANTEAFFGQGTRLTVV.

This clone was counted between two and nine times. Other DNA sequences of this sample code for an identical CDR3. The chain recombines TRBV3-1 (or the pseudogene TRBV3-2) with TRBJ1-1; D not certain. V lost 1 base and J 1 base, leaving 4 bases between the germline ends. The CDR3 has 13 amino acids. Germline values: CDR1 LGHDT, CDR2 YNNKEL (reference sequence). CDR3 nucleotides: TGTGCCAGCAGCCAAGGGGGGAACACTGAAGCTTTCTTT. Its translation: CASSQGGNTEAFF.

This clone appeared once. The V gene is TRBV12-3 or TRBV12-4, the J gene TRBJ1-2, with a possible D match to TRBD1 (6 bases). Trimming cost V 5 bases and J 5 bases, with 12 bases left between them. This CDR3 has 13 residues. The CDR3 loop is CASSVDRPYGYTF. The CDR3 DNA follows: TGTGCCAGCAGTGTTGACAGGCCGTATGGCTACACCTTC.

V is TRBV7-2 and J is TRBJ1-5; weak D call: TRBD1 (6 bases). The CDR3 contains 15 residues. Germline CDR1 and CDR2: SGHTA and FQGNSA. With 1 base removed from V and 3 bases from J, the gap between germline ends came to 10 bases. CDR3 in DNA: TGTGCCAGCAGCTTAGGAACAGGGACCAATCAGCCCCAGCATTTT. Its protein product is CASSLGTGTNQPQHF.

The chain couples TRBV7-9 to TRBJ2-5; 9 nucleotides match TRBD1. J gave up 5 bases and V 5 bases, and 9 bases lay outside the gene matches. The germline gives CDR1 SEHNR, CDR2 FQNEAQ (reference sequence). This CDR3 has 15 amino acids. In DNA form, the CDR3 reads TGTGCCAGCAGCCAAAGACAGGGGGAGGTGGAGACCCAGTACTTC. Translating gives CASSQRQGEVETQYF.

This rearrangement joins TRBV7-8 to TRBJ1-2, with TRBD1 matching 7 bases. Germline loops: CDR1 SGHVS, CDR2 FQNEAQ. The CDR3 runs to 14 residues. The V and J ends lost 0 bases and 3 bases, in that order; junction bases with no gene match: 1. The CDR3, as DNA: TGTGCCAGCAGCTTAGCACAGGGGTACTATGGCTACACCTTC. Translating it yields CASSLAQGYYGYTF. Together with reference TRBV7-8 and TRBJ1-2, the CDR3 gives the full variable domain: GAGVSQSPRYKVAKRGQDVALRCDPISGHVSLFWYQQALGQGPEFLTYFQNEAQLDKSGLPSDRFFAERPEGSVSTLKIQRTQQEDSAVYLCASSLAQGYYGYTFGSGTRLTVV.

V gene TRBV11-2 combines with J gene TRBJ2-3; 9 bases map to TRBD2. The CDR3 contains 15 residues. The germline V gene has CDR1 SGHAT and CDR2 FQNNGV. Germline trimming cut 3 bases from V and 6 bases from J; bases unmatched to any gene: 7. CDR3 sequence: CASSFSGTSWDTQYF. In DNA form, the CDR3 reads TGTGCCAGCAGCTTTTCCGGGACTAGCTGGGATACGCAGTATTTT.